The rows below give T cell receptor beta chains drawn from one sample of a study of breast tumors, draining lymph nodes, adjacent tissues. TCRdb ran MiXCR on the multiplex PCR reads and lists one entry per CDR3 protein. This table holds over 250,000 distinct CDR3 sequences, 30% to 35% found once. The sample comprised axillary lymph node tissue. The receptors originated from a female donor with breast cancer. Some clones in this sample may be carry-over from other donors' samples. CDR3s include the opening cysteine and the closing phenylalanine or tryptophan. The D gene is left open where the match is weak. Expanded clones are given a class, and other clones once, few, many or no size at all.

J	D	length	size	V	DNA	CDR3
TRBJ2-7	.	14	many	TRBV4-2	TGTGCCAGCAGCCAAGACAGGAAGCCCTACGAGCAGTACTTC	CASSQDRKPYEQYF
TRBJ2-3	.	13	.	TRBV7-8	TGTGCCTGGAGTGCGAATAGCGCGAATACGCAGTATTTT	CAWSANSANTQYF
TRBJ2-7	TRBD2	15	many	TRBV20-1	TGCAGTGCTCAATCCGGGACTAGCGGTGCCTACGAGCAGTACTTC	CSAQSGTSGAYEQYF
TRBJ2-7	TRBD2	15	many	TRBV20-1	TGCAGTGCTAGTGACTCTAGCGGGAGGTTCTACGAGCAGTACTTC	CSASDSSGRFYEQYF
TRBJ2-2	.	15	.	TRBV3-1	TGTGCCAGCAGTTACGAGGGAAAGGGCACCGGGGAGCTGTTTTTT	CASSYEGKGTGELFF
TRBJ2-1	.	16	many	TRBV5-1	TGCGCCAGCAGCTTGAAAGTCTCCCAGGGTTTTGATGAGCAGTTCTTC	CASSLKVSQGFDEQFF
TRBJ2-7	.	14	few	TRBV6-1	TGTGCCAGCAGTGAAGCGGCACAGGGCTACGAGCAGTACTTC	CASSEAAQGYEQYF
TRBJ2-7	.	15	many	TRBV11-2	TGTGCCAGCAGCTTCTGGACTCTCTCCTCCTACGAGCAGTACTTC	CASSFWTLSSYEQYF
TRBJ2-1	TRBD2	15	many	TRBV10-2	TGCGCCAGCAGATCCGGGACTAGCGGGAAGGTTGAGCAGTTCTTC	CASRSGTSGKVEQFF
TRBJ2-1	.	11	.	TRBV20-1	TGCAGTTCTAGAGGTTGGGTTGAGCAGTTCTTC	CSSRGWVEQFF
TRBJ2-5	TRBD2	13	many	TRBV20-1	TGCAGTGCTACAGGACTAGCTCAAGAGACCCAGTACTTC	CSATGLAQETQYF
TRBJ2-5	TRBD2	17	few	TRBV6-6	TGTGCCAGCAGTTACCCGGCTAGCGGGTTCCTTCAAGAGACCCAGTACTTC	CASSYPASGFLQETQYF
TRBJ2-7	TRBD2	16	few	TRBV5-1	TGCGCCAGCAGCTTGGTGGGTAGCGGGAACTTCTACGAGCAGTACTTC	CASSLVGSGNFYEQYF
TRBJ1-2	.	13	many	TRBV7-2	TGTGCCAGCAGCTTAGGGGGTTCCTATGGCTACACCTTC	CASSLGGSYGYTF
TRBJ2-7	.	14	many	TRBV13	TGTGCCAGCAGCTCTGGGGGGGCTCCGGGCGAGCAGTACTTC	CASSSGGAPGEQYF
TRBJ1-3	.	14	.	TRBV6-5	TGTGCCAGCGCCCTGGGCGGCTCTGGAAACACCATATATTTT	CASALGGSGNTIYF
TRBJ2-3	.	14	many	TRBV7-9	TGTGCCAGCAGGGGGGGCGGCTTCACAGATACGCAGTATTTT	CASRGGGFTDTQYF
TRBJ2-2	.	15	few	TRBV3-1	TGTGCCAGCAGCCAAGGAACTGGGATTAGCGGGGAGCTGTTTTTT	CASSQGTGISGELFF
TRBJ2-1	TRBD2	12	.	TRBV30	TGTGCCTGGTGGACTAGACTCAATGAGCAGTTCTTC	CAWWTRLNEQFF
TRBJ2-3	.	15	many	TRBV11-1	TGTGCCAGCAGCTCTGGCGGCGGAATGACAGATACGCAGTATTTT	CASSSGGGMTDTQYF
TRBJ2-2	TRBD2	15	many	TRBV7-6	TGTGCCAGCAGCCAGGGGACTAGAGAGGCCGGGGAGCTGTTTTTT	CASSQGTREAGELFF
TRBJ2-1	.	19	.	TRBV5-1	TGCGCCAGCAGCTTGCCCCCCACTTCTAGCGAGAGCTCCTACAATGAGCAGTTCTTC	CASSLPPTSSESSYNEQFF
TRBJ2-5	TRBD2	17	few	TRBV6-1	TGTGCCACCGTCCAACGGGGTCTAGCGGTAATTCGGGAGACCCAGTACTTC	CATVQRGLAVIRETQYF
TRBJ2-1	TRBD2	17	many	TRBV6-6	TGTGCCAGCAGTGGGACTAGCGGGGGGAGCTCCTACAATGAGCAGTTCTTC	CASSGTSGGSSYNEQFF
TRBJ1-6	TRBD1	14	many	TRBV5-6	TGTGCCAGCAGGGGACAGGACTATAATTCACCCCTCCACTTT	CASRGQDYNSPLHF
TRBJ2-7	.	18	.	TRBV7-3	TGTGCCAGCAGCCTCGCAAGGGGGGCGTGTCTCCGAACCTACGAGCAGTACTTC	CASSLARGACLRTYEQYF
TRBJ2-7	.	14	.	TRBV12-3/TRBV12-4	TGTGCCAGCAAACACGCCTCCAACGTCGGGGAGCAGTACTTC	CASKHASNVGEQYF